The subject of this entry is one T cell receptor beta chain. Its antigen remains unidentified. This sample is drawn from a study of T cell responses to AZD1222 COVID-19 vaccine. Looked up from germline, CDR1 is GTSNPN and CDR2 is SVGIG (reference sequence). Trimming left V 2 bases short and J 5 bases short, with 16 bases between. The CDR3 is 14 amino acids. The assay was immunoSEQ multiplex PCR, and TCRdb's table has in-frame clones only and misses some. The repertoire holds about 130,000 clones, with about 92% as singletons. Study-wide results and caveats: Vaccine-associated CD4 TCRs ranged over spike, dominating at 160-218 and 743-854. Sampled repertoires all dated from after the peak T cell response.

This receptor was identified in an adult in good health. Sequenced here: peripheral blood, sampled on day 0 of MenACWY control vaccination. This chain joins TRBV30 and TRBJ2-7; unclear D gene. Written as DNA, the CDR3 is TGTGCCTGGAGTATAGGCCTTCCAGCCGACGAGCAGTACTTC. As protein: CAWSIGLPADEQYF.